Included here is one TCR beta chain sequence, with context. These data are taken from a study of blood T cell repertoires in COVID-19. Background on the study: Both acute and convalescent COVID-19 samples were obtained from the United States, Italy and Spain. PBMCs, B-cell-depleted T cells, or T cells provided the cDNA or gDNA that made up the material.

Deletions cut 1 base from V and 2 bases from J, with 5 bases between. The CDR3 is 13 residues long. Germline lookup yields CDR1 SEHNR and CDR2 FQNEAQ (reference sequence). Per the original methods: The assay estimated nucleated cells by amplifying reference gene primers. Measured with immunoSEQ multiplex PCR; TCRdb has only the in-frame clones, and not every one. From that table come the V and J calls and clone size; the DNA was used to work out D and trimming. The repertoire includes 200,000 to 250,000 clones, 84% of them detected once, and less than 8% sits in the top ten. The sample was peripheral blood. This chain connects TRBV7-9 to TRBJ1-1; D is ambiguous. The sequence was obtained from a woman aged 50 to 60 with active or convalescent COVID-19. The CDR3 protein is CASSLELNTEAFF. In nucleotides, the CDR3 is TGTGCCAGCAGCTTAGAACTAAACACTGAAGCTTTCTTT.